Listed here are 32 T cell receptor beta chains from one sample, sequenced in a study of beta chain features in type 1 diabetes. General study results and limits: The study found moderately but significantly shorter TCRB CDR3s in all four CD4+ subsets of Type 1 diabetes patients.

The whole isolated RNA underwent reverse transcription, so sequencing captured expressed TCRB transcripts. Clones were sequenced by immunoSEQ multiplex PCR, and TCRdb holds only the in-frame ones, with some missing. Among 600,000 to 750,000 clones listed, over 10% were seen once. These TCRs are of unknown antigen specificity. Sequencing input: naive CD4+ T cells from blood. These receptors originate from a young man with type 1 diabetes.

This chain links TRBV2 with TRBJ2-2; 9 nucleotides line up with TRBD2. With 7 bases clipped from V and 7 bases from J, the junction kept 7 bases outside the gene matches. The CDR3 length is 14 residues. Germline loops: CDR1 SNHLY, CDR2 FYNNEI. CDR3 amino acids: CASTSNSGGGELFF. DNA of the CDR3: TGTGCCAGCACCTCAAATAGCGGGGGCGGGGAGCTGTTTTTT.

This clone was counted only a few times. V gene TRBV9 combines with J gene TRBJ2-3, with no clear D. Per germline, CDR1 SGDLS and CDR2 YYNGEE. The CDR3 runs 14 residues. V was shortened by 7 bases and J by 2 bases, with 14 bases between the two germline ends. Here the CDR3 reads CASSAWGNTDTQYF. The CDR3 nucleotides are TGTGCCAGCTCAGCGTGGGGAAACACAGATACGCAGTATTTT.

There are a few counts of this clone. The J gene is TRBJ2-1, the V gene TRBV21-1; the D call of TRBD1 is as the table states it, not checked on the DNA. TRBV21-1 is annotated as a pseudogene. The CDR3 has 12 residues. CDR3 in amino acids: CASGGRRYEQFF. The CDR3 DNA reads TGTGCCAGCGGGGGCCGACGGTATGAGCAGTTCTTC.

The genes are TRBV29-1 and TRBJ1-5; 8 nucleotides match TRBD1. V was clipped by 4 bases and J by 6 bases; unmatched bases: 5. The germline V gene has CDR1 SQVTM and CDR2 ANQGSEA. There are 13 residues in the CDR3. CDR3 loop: CSVGTGFAQPQHF. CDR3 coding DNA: TGCAGCGTTGGGACAGGGTTTGCTCAGCCCCAGCATTTT.

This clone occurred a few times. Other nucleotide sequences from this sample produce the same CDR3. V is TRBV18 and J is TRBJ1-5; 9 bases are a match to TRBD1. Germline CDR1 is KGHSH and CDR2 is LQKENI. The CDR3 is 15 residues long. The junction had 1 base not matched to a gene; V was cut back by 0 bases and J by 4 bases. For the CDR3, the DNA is TGTGCCAGCTCACCACCTGGGACAGGGAATCAGCCCCAGCATTTT. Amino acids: CASSPPGTGNQPQHF.

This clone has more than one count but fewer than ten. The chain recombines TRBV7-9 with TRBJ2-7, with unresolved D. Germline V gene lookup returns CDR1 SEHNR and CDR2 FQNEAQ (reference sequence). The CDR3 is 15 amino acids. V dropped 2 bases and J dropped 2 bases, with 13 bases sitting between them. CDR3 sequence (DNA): TGTGCCAGCAGCTTATCAGGAACTACCACCTACGAGCAGTACTTC. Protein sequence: CASSLSGTTTYEQYF.

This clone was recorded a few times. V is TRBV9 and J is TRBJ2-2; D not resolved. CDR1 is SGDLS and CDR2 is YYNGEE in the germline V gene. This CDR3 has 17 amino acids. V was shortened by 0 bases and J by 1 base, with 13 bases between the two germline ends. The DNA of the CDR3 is TGTGCCAGCAGCGTAGTTGGCCACCCCCTGAACACCGGGGAGCTGTTTTTT. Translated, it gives CASSVVGHPLNTGELFF.

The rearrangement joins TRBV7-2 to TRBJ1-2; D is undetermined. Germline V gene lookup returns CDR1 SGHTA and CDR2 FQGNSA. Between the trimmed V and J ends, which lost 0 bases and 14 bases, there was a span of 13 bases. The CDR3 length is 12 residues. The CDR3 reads CASSLARPVRTF. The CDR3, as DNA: TGTGCCAGCAGCTTAGCGAGGCCAGTTCGTACCTTC.

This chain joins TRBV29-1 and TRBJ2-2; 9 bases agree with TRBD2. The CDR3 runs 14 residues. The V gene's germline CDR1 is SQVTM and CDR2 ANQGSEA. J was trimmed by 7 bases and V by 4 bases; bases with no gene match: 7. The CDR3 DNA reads TGCAGCGTTGGAGCTAGCGGGGTGAACGGGGAGCTGTTTTTT. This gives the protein CSVGASGVNGELFF.

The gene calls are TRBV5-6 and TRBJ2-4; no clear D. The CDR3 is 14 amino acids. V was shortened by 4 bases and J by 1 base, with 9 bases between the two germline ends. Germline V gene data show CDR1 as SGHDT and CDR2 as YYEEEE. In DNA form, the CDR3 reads TGTGCCAGCAGCCCCGCTTGGGCCAAAAACATTCAGTACTTC. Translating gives CASSPAWAKNIQYF.

The CDR3 here is CASSPKGHEQYF. In nucleotides, the CDR3 is TGTGCCAGCAGTCCTAAGGGCCACGAGCAGTACTTC. This chain links TRBV5-7 with TRBJ2-7, with D unclear. TRBV5-7 qualifies as an ORF whose function is uncertain. CDR3 length equals 12 residues. The V end was cut by 5 bases, the J end by 5 bases, with 11 bases between.

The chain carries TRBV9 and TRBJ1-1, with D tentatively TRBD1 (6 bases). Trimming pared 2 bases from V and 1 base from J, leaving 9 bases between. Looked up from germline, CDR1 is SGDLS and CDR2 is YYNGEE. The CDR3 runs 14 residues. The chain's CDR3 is CASSVGTTNTEAFF. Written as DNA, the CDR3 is TGTGCCAGCAGCGTTGGGACAACGAACACTGAAGCTTTCTTT.

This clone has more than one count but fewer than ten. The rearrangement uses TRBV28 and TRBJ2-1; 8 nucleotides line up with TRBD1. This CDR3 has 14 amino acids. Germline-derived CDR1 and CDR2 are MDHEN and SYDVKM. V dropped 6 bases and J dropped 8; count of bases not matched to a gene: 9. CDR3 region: CASSSTGQGDEQFF. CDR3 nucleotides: TGTGCCAGCAGCTCTACCGGACAGGGTGATGAGCAGTTCTTC. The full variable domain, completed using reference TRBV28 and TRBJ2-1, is DVKVTQSSRYLVKRTGEKVFLECVQDMDHENMFWYRQDPGLGLRLIYFSYDVKMKEKGDIPEGYSVSREKKERFSLILESASTNQTSMYLCASSSTGQGDEQFFGPGTRLTVL.

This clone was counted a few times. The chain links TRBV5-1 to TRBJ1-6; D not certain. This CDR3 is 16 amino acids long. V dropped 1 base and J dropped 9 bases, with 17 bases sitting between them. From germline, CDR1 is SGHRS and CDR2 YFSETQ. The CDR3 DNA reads TGCGCCAGCAGCTTGAGGTCCCTTTCTGCGTCTTCACCCCTCCACTTT. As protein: CASSLRSLSASSPLHF.

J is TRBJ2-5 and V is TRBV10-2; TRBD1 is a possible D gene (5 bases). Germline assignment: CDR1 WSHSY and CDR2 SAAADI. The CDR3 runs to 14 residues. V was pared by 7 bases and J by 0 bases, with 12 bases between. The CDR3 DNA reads TGCGCCAGCAAGACCGACAGAAACCAAGAGACCCAGTACTTC. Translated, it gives CASKTDRNQETQYF.

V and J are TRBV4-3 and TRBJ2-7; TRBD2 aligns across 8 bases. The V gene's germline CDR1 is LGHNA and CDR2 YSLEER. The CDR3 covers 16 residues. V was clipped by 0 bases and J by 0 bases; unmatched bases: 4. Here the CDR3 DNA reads TGCGCCAGCAGCCAAGATCTAACTAGCGGCTCCTACGAGCAGTACTTC. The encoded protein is CASSQDLTSGSYEQYF.

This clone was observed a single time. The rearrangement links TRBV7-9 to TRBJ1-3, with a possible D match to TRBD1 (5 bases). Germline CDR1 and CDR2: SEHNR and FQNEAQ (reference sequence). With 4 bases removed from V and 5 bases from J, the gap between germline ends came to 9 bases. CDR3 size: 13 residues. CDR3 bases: TGTGCCAGCAGCTCCGGGGACCGAAACACCATATATTTT. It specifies CASSSGDRNTIYF.

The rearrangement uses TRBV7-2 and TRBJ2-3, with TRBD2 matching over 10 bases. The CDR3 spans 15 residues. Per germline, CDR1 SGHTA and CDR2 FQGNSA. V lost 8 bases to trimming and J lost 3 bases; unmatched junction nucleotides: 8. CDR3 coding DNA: TGTGCCAGCGCCTTACTAGCGGGGAGGACAGATACGCAGTATTTT. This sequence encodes CASALLAGRTDTQYF.

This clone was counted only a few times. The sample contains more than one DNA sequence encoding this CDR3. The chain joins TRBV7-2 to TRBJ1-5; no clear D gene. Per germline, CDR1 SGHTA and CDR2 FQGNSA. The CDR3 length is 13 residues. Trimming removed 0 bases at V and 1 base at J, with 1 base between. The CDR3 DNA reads TGTGCCAGCAGCTTAGCCAGCAATCAGCCCCAGCATTTT. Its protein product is CASSLASNQPQHF.

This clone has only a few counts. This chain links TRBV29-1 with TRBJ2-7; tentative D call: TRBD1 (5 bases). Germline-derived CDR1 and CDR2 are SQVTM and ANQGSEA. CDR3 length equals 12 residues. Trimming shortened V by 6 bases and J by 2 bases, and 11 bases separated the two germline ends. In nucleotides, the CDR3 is TGCAGCGTGAAGGGGCCGACCTACGAGCAGTACTTC. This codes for CSVKGPTYEQYF.

CDR3 sequence: CASSETGTDYGYTF. The CDR3 nucleotides read TGTGCCAGCAGCGAGACCGGGACAGACTATGGCTACACCTTC. The chain combines TRBV7-3 with TRBJ1-2; 7 bases agree with TRBD1. This CDR3 comprises 14 residues. The V gene end was trimmed by 5 bases and the J gene end by 3 bases; junction bases not matched to a gene: 6. Germline CDR1 SGHTA, CDR2 FQGTGA.

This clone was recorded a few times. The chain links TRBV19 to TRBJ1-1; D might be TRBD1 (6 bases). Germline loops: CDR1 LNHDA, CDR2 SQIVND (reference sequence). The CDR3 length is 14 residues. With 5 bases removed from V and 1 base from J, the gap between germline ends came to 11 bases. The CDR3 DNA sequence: TGTGCCAGTAGTGTACAGGGAGCGAACACTGAAGCTTTCTTT. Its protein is CASSVQGANTEAFF.

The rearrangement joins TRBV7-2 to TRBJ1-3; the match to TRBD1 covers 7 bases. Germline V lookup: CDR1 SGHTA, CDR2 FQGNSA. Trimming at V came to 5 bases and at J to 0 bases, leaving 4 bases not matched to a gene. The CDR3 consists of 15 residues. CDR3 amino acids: CASSRDSHSGNTIYF. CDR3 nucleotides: TGTGCCAGCAGCCGGGACAGCCACTCTGGAAACACCATATATTTT. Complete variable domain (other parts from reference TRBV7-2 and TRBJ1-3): GAGVSQSPSNKVTEKGKDVELRCDPISGHTALYWYRQSLGQGLEFLIYFQGNSAPDKSGLPSDRFSAERTGGSVSTLTIQRTQQEDSAVYLCASSRDSHSGNTIYFGEGSWLTVV.

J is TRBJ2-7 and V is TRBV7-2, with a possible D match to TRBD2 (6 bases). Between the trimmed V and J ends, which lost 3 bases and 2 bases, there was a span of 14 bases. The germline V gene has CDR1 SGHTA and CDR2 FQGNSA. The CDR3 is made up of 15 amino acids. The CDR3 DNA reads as TGTGCCAGCAGCTTTTACCCAGGAGGGACCTACGAGCAGTACTTC. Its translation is CASSFYPGGTYEQYF.

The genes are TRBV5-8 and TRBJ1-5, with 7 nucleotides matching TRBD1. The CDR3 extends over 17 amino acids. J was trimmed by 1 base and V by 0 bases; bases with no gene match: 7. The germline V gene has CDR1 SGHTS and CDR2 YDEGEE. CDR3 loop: CASSLVAGGRSNQPQHF. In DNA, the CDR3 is TGTGCCAGCAGCTTGGTGGCAGGGGGACGCAGCAATCAGCCCCAGCATTTT.

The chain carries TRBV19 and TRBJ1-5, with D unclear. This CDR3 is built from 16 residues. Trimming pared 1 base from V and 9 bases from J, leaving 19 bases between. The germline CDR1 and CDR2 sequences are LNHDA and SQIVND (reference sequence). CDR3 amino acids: CASSIARLEGNRPQHF. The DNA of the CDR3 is TGTGCCAGTAGTATAGCGCGACTGGAGGGCAATAGGCCCCAGCATTTT. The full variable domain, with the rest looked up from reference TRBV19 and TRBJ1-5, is DGGITQSPKYLFRKEGQNVTLSCEQNLNHDAMYWYRQDPGQGLRLIYYSQIVNDFQKGDIAEGYSVSREKKESFPLTVTSAQKNPTAFYLCASSIARLEGNRPQHFGDGTRLSIL.

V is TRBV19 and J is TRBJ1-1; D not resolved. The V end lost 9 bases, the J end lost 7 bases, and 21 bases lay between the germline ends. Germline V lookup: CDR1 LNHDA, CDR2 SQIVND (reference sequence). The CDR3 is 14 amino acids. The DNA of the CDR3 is TGTGCCAGCTCACGACAACCTGGACCTTATGAAGCTTTCTTT. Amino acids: CASSRQPGPYEAFF.

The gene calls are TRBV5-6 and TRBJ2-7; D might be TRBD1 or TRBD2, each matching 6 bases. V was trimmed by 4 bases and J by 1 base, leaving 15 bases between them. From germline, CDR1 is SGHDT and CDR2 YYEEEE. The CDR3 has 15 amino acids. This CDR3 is CASSRAGTPSYEQYF. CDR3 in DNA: TGTGCCAGCAGCCGTGCGGGGACACCTTCCTACGAGCAGTACTTC.

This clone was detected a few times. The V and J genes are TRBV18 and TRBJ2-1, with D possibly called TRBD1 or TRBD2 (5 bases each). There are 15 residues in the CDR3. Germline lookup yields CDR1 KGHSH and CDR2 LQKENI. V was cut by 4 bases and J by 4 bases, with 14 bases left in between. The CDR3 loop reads CASSQIGTGYNEQFF. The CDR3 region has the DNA TGTGCCAGCTCACAGATCGGGACGGGGTACAATGAGCAGTTCTTC.

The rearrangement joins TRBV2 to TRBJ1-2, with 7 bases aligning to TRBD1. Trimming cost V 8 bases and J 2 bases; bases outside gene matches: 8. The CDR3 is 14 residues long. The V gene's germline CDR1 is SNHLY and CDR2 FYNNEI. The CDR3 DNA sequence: TGTGCCAGCTCAACAGGGGTTGCGAACTATGGCTACACCTTC. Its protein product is CASSTGVANYGYTF.

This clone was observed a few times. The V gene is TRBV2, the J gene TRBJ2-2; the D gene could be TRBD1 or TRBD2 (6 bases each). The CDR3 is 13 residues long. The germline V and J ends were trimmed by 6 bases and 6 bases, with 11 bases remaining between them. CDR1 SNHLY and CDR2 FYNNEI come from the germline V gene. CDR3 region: CASSSRGAGELFF. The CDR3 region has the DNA TGTGCCAGCAGCTCGAGGGGGGCCGGGGAGCTGTTTTTT.

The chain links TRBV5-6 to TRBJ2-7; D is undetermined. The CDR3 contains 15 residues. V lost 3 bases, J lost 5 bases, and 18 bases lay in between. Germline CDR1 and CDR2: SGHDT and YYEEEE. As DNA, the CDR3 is TGTGCCAGCAGCTCCCTCACTGGTGTCGTCCACGAGCAGTACTTC. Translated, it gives CASSSLTGVVHEQYF.